This T cell receptor (beta chain) is drawn from a study of Graves' ophthalmopathy and Graves' hyperthyroidism. Notes on the study in general: At about 69% sensitivity and approximately 78% specificity, the model predicted progression of the ophthalmopathy.

Clinical symptoms, serum thyroxine, TRAb, thyroid ultrasound and orbital computed tomography determined diagnosis. Amplified TCR beta CDR3 regions were obtained using RNA transcripts as template. Scientists carried out first-round RT-PCR using HTBI primers and then a second-round multiplex PCR. TCRdb itself ran the multiplex PCR reads through MiXCR, one entry per CDR3 protein. The data contain 900,000 to 1,200,000 distinct CDR3 sequences, about 40% of them singletons. This clonotype appeared a few times. As yet, its antigen is unknown. CDR3 size: 14 residues. The junction had 6 bases not matched to a gene; V was cut back by 2 bases and J by 5 bases. Germline-derived CDR1 and CDR2 are DFQATT and SNEGSKA (reference sequence).

Sequencing used peripheral blood or thyroid tissue (not recorded which). The TCR comes from an adult man with Graves' hyperthyroidism. The genes are TRBV20-1 and TRBJ2-7; 10 nucleotides align to TRBD2. Here the CDR3 reads CSARPAGGPDEQYF. DNA of the CDR3: TGCAGTGCTAGACCAGCGGGAGGGCCGGACGAGCAGTACTTC.